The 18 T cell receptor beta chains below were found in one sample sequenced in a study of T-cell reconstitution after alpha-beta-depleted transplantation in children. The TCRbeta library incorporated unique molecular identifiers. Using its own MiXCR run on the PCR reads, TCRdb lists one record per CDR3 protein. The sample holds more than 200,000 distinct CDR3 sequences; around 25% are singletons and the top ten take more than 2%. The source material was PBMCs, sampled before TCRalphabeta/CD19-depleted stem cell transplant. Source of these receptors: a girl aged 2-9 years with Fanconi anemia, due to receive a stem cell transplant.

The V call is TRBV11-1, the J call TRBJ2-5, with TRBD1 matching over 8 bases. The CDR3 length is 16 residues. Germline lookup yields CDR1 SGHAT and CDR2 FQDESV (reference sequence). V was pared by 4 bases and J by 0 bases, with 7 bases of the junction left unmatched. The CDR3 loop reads CASSSRKDRDQETQYF. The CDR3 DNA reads TGTGCCAGCAGCTCCAGAAAGGACAGGGACCAAGAGACCCAGTACTTC.

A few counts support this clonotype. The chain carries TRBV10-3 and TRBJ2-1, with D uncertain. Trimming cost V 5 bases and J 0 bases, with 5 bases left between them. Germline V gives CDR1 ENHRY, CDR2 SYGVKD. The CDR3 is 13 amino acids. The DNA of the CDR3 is TGTGCCATCAGTTACCCCTCCTACAATGAGCAGTTCTTC. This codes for CAISYPSYNEQFF.

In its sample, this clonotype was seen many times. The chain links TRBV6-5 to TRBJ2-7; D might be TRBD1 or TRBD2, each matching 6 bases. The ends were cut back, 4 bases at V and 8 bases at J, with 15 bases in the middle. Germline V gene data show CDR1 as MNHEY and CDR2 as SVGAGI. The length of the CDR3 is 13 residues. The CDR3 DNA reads TGTGCCAGCAGTTGGAACAGGGAGGTCAAGCAGTACTTC. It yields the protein CASSWNREVKQYF.

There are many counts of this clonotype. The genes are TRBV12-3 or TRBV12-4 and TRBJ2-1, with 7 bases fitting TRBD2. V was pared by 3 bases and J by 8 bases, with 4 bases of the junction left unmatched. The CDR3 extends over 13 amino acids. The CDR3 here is CASSLPSGDEQFF. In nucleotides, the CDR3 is TGTGCCAGCAGTTTGCCTAGCGGCGATGAGCAGTTCTTC.

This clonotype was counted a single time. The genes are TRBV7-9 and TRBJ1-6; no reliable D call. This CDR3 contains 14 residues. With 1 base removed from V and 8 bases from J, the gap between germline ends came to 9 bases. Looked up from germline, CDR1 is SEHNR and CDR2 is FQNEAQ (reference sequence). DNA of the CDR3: TGTGCCAGCAGCTTAGTAGCCAGATATTCACCCCTCCACTTT. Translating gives CASSLVARYSPLHF.

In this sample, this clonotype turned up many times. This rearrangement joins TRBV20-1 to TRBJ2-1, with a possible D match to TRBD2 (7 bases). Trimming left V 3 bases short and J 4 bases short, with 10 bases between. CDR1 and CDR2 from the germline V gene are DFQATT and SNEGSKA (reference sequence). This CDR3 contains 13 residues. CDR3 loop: CSASGGLYNEQFF. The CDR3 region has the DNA TGCAGTGCTAGCGGGGGGCTATACAATGAGCAGTTCTTC.

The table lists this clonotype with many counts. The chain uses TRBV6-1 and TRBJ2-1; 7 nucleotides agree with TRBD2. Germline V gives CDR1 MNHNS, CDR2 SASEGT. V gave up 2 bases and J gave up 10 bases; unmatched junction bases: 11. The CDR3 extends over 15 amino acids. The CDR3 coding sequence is TGTGCCAGCAGTGAACGCCGGCGGGAGCCTGGGGAGCAGTTCTTC. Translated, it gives CASSERRREPGEQFF.

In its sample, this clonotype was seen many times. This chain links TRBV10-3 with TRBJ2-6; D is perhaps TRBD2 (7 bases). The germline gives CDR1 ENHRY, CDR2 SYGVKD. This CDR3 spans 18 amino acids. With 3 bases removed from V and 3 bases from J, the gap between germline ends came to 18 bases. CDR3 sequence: CAISELDRGALGANVLTF. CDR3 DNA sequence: TGTGCCATCAGTGAACTCGATCGGGGGGCGCTTGGGGCCAACGTCCTGACTTTC.

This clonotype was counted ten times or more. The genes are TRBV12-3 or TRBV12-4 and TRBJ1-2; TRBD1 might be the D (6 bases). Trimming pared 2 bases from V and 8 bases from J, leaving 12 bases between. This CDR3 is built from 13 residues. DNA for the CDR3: TGTGCCAGCAGTTTATCAGGGGCTAAGGGCTACACCTTC. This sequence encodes CASSLSGAKGYTF.

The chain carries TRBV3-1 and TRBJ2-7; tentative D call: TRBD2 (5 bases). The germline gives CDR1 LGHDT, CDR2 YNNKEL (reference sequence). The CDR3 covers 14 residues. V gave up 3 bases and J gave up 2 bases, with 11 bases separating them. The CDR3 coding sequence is TGTGCCAGCAGCCAGCACGGGGTACCCTACGAGCAGTACTTC. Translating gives CASSQHGVPYEQYF.

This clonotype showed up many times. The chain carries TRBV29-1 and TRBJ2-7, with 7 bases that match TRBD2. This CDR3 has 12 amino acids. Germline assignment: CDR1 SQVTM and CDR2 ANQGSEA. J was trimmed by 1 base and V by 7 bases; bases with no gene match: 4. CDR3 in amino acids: CSAGGESYEQYF. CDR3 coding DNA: TGCAGCGCTGGGGGGGAGTCCTACGAGCAGTACTTC.

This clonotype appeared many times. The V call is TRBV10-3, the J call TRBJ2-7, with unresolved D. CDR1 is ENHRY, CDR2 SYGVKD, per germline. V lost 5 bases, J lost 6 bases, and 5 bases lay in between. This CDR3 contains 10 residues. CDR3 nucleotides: TGTGCCATCAGTTTCTTCGAGCAGTACTTC. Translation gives CAISFFEQYF.

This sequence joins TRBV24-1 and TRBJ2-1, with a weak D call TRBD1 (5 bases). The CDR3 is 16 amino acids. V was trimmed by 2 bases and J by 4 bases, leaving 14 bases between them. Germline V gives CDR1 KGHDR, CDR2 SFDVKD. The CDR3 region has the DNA TGTGCCACCAGTGATTCGGGCAGGGCGGTATACAATGAGCAGTTCTTC. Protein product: CATSDSGRAVYNEQFF.

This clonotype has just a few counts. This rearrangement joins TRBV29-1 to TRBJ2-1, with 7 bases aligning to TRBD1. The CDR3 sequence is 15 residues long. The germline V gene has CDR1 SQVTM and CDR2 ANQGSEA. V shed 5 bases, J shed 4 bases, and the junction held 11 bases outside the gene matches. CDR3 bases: TGCAGCGTTCTAAAAGGGACAGATTATTACAATGAGCAGTTCTTC. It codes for CSVLKGTDYYNEQFF.

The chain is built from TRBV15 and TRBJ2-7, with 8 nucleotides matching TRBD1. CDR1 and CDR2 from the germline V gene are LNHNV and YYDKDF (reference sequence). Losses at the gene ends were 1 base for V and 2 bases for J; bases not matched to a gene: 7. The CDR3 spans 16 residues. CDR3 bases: TGTGCCACCAGCAGAGCTCCCCAGGGGGCTACCTACGAGCAGTACTTC. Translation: CATSRAPQGATYEQYF.

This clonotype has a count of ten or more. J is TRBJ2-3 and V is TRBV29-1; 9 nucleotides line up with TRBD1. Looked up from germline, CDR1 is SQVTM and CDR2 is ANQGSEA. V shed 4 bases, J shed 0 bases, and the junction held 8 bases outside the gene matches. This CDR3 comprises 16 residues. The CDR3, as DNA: TGCAGCGTTGTACCTGCCGGGACAGGGAGCACAGATACGCAGTATTTT. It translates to CSVVPAGTGSTDTQYF.

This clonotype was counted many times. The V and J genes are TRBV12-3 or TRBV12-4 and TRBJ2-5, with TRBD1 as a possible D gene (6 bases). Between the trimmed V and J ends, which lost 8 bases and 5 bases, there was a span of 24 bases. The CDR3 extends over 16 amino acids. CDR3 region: CASSLGAGVDGETQYF. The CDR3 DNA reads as TGTGCCAGCTCCCTTGGGGCAGGGGTGGATGGGGAGACCCAGTACTTC.

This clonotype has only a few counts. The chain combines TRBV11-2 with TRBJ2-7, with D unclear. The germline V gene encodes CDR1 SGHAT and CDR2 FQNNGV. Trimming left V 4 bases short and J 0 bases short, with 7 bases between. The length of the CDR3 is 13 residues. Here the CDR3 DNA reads TGTGCCAGCAGCTATGGGCCCTCCTACGAGCAGTACTTC. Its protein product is CASSYGPSYEQYF.